This TCR beta chain was identified in a study of spatial heterogeneity in lung cancer. Time point reported: sample taken at primary tumor resection. Whole RNA, which was extracted from tumor, nontumor lung tissue or frozen PBMC, was sequenced without any cell sorting. The sample holds a few counts of this clonotype. TCRdb independently ran MiXCR on the 5' RACE reads; one entry per CDR3 protein. Of tens of thousands of distinct CDR3 sequences listed, around 12% are singletons. V lost 0 bases and J lost 1; bases outside the gene matches: 1. The CDR3 is 15 amino acids. The germline gives CDR1 SGHAT, CDR2 FQNNGV.

This receptor was taken from a male donor with early-stage non-small cell lung cancer. The material was PBMCs, obtained at surgery. The rearrangement joins TRBV11-2 to TRBJ2-3, with 7 bases matching TRBD2. CDR3 region: CASSLDAGGTDTQYF. The CDR3 bases are TGTGCCAGCAGCTTAGACGCGGGGGGCACAGATACGCAGTATTTT.